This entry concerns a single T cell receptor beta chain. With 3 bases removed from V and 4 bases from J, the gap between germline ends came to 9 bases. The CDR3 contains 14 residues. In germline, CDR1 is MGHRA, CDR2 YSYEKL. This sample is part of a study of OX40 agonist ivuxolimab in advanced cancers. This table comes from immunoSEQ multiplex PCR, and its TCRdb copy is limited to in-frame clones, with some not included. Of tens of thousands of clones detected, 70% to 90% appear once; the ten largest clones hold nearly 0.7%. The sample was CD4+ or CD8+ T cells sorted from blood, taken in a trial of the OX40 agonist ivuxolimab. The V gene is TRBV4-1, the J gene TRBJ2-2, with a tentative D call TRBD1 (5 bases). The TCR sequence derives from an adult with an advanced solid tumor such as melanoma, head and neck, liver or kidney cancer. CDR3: CASSHPDTTGELFF. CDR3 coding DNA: TGCGCCAGCAGCCACCCGGACACCACCGGGGAGCTGTTTTTT.